This T cell receptor (beta chain) stems from a study of cytomegalovirus exposure and HLA in healthy donors. Study background: One earlier analysis, a look at 150 million to 200 million T cells, found some 100 million unique TCR beta sequences. Study-level findings and limits: In a later analysis, across HLA loci, associated TCR counts were highest for DRB1, lowest for HLA-C.

Amplification used 60 Vbeta primers and 13 Jbeta primers. The table came from immunoSEQ multiplex PCR; TCRdb's copy has only in-frame clones and leaves some out. The table lists about 40,000 clones. CDR1 is SNHLY, CDR2 FYNNEI, per germline. This CDR3 spans 15 amino acids. J gave up 4 bases and V 5 bases, and 5 bases lay outside the gene matches. About this clone itself: Its antigen is unidentified.

The clonotype originates from a male donor in good health and CMV-seronegative. The rearrangement links TRBV2 to TRBJ2-3; 11 bases line up with TRBD1. Sequenced: PBMCs. CDR3 in DNA: TGTGCCAGCAGTCCGTGGACAGGGGGCCCAGATACGCAGTATTTT. Its protein product is CASSPWTGGPDTQYF. Supplemented by reference TRBV2 and TRBJ2-3, the full variable domain reads EPEVTQTPSHQVTQMGQEVILRCVPISNHLYFYWYRQILGQKVEFLVSFYNNEISEKSEIFDDQFSVERPDGSNFTLKIRSTKLEDSAMYFCASSPWTGGPDTQYFGPGTRLTVL.